This T cell receptor (beta chain) comes out of a study of blood T cell repertoires in COVID-19 (dated by TCRdb to the early 2020s). Background on the whole study: Samples from collaborators originated in the United States, Italy and Spain and spanned both the acute and convalescent phases of COVID-19. The material from the prospective study consisted of cDNA or gDNA derived from T cells, B-cell-depleted T cells, or PBMCs. Subjects who had been exposed to COVID-19, were actively infected with it, or had recovered from it provided the deeply sampled blood TCRbeta repertoires that made up the dataset. The repertoires were made available in a free public database intended to serve as a resource for research on the immune response to SARS-CoV-2. The samples were drawn from two sources: the first 160 participants of the ongoing ImmuneRACE study, and over 950 subjects contributed by 6 global collaborators. A de-identified subject ID, COVID-19 status, age in years and sex were almost always included in the sample metadata. Where HLA class I and class II types were available, the types were taken from metadata supplied by the sample provider, not from assay-based typing. Results and caveats for the whole study, not just this receptor: How much clinical and demographic metadata was included differed by source and by participant, and the metadata was provided uncurated.

This clone was detected a few times. No antigen is known for it. Nothing much larger sits one base from this clone, and base qualities are not available. The collaborating institutions used their own protocols to collect whole blood in K2EDTA tubes. For TCRbeta analysis, collaborators shipped samples as frozen whole blood, isolated PBMCs, or DNA extracted from either of those sample types. TCRbeta CDR3 regions were amplified from genomic DNA using the immunoSEQ Assay, a bias-controlled multiplex PCR. The source study handled its data this way. The number of nucleated cells in each sample was estimated from the amplification of reference gene primers within the assay. To quantify the absolute abundance of each unique TCRbeta CDR3 rearrangement, sequence reads were collapsed and filtered. For each sample, productive Simpson clonality was calculated by taking the square root of Simpson's diversity index across productive rearrangements. TCRdb took over this immuneACCESS table, retaining in-frame rearrangements with V and J assigned. Such tables are incomplete; in checked studies, under half of the missing clones stem from an unresolved V gene, and the remainder is unexplained. V and J calls and clone size come straight from that table; D and trimming were deduced from the DNA. The sample table lists 100,000 to 130,000 clones, about nine tenths of them with a count of one. The top ten hold 5.5% to 8% of the sample.

Measured from the cysteine to the phenylalanine, the CDR3 is 13 residues long. The sequence is cut down to CDR3 DNA, 39 bases in frame from base 1. The germline V end is reduced by 3 bases and the J end by 3 bases; junction bases left unmatched: 0. The germline V gene supplies CDR1 SGDLS and CDR2 YYNGEE. The receptor's source is a man between 45 and 60 years old with active or convalescent COVID-19. The chain is made from TRBV9 and TRBJ2-3, and 8 bases in between align with TRBD2. Input material: peripheral blood. The CDR3 protein sequence reads: CASSASGTDTQYF. The sequenced DNA: TGTGCCAGCAGCGCTAGCGGGACAGATACGCAGTATTTT.